Listed here are 3 T cell receptor beta chains from one sample, sequenced in a study of cytomegalovirus exposure and HLA in healthy donors (dated by TCRdb to 2017 to 2019). The library relied on the immunoSEQ multiplex PCR assay. For the multiplex PCR, a mixture combining 60 forward primers for TCR Vbeta segments and 13 reverse primers for TCR Jbeta segments was used. Entries here come from immuneACCESS through TCRdb and include only in-frame sequences with V and J called. Some clones fail to appear in such tables; in the studies checked, an unresolved V gene covers under half of the shortfall, and the cause of the remainder is unknown. This sample comprises roughly 140,000 clones, about 80% of them detected only once. Together, the top ten hold around 4.9% of the sample. The sample taken for sequencing was PBMCs. The receptors come from a male donor in good health and CMV-seronegative.

V gene TRBV19 combines with J gene TRBJ1-5; the D is unclear. V lost 4 bases to trimming and J lost 2 bases, with 9 bases between them. The CDR3 is 14 amino acids. Per the germline V gene, CDR1 is LNHDA and CDR2 is SQIVND (reference sequence). CDR3 region: CASSKRIGNQPQHF. DNA for the CDR3: TGTGCCAGTAGTAAGAGGATCGGCAATCAGCCCCAGCATTTT.

This clone was picked up a small number of times. The chain couples TRBV9 to TRBJ2-7, with no clear D. CDR1 SGDLS and CDR2 YYNGEE come from the germline V gene. The CDR3 has 14 amino acids. V was cut by 4 bases and J by 3 bases, with 14 bases left in between. Written as DNA, the CDR3 is TGTGCCAGCAGCCCCGCCGTGGGCTACTACGAGCAGTACTTC. Translated, it gives CASSPAVGYYEQYF.

The chain uses TRBV7-3 and TRBJ1-2, with 10 positions matching TRBD1. Per the germline V gene, CDR1 is SGHTA and CDR2 is FQGTGA. The V segment lost 5 bases and the J segment 5 bases; nucleotides outside the gene matches: 8. The CDR3 sequence is 15 residues long. The CDR3 sequence: CASSQGTGAGYGYTF. The CDR3 coding sequence is TGTGCCAGCAGCCAGGGGACAGGGGCGGGTTATGGCTACACCTTC.